The entry below gives a single TCR beta chain sequence along with its context. The data were taken from a study of somatic mutations in cytotoxic T cells in rheumatoid arthritis. Using immunoSEQ multiplex PCR, the repertoire was profiled, and TCRdb retains in-frame clones only, with some absent. The sample shows around 19,000 clones, about 65% of them seen only once. The CDR3 has 15 residues. Trimming took off 5 bases at V and 0 bases at J, with 11 bases between the two ends. Per germline, CDR1 SGHVS and CDR2 FQNEAQ. The sample consisted of CD8+ T cells sorted from blood. This chain links TRBV7-8 with TRBJ2-4; D unclear. The sequence was collected from an adult with rheumatoid arthritis. CDR3 loop: CASSEFELAKNIQYF. DNA for the CDR3: TGTGCCAGCAGCGAATTCGAACTAGCCAAAAACATTCAGTACTTC.